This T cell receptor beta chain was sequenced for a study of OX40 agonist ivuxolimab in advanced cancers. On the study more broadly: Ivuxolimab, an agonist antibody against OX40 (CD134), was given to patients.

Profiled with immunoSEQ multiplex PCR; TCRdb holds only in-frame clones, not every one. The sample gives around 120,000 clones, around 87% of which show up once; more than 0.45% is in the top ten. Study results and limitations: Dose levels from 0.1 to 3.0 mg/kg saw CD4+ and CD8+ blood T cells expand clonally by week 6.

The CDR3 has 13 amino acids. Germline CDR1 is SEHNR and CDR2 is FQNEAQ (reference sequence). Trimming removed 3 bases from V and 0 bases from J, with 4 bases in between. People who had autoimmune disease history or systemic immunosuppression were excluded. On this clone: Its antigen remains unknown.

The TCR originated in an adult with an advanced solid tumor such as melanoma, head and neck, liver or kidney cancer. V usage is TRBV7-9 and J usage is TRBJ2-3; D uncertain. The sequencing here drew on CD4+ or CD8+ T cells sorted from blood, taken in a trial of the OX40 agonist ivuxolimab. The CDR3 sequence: CASSFGSTDTQYF. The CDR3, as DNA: TGTGCCAGCAGCTTCGGTAGCACAGATACGCAGTATTTT.